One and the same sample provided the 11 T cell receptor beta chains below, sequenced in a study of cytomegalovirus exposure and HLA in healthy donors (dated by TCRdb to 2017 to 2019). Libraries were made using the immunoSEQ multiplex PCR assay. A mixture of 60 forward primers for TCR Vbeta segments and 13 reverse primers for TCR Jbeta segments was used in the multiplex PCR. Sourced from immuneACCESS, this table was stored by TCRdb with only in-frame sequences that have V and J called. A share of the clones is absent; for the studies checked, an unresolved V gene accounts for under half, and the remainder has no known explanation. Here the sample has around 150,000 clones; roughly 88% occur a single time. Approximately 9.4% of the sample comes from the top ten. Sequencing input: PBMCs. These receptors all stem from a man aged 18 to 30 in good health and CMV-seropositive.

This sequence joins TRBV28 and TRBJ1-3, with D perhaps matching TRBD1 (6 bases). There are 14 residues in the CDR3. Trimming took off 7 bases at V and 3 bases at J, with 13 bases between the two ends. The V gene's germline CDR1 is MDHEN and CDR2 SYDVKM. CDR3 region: CASTEGGVGNTIYF. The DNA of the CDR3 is TGTGCCAGCACCGAAGGGGGTGTTGGAAACACCATATATTTT. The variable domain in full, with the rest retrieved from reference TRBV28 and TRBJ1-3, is DVKVTQSSRYLVKRTGEKVFLECVQDMDHENMFWYRQDPGLGLRLIYFSYDVKMKEKGDIPEGYSVSREKKERFSLILESASTNQTSMYLCASTEGGVGNTIYFGEGSWLTVV.

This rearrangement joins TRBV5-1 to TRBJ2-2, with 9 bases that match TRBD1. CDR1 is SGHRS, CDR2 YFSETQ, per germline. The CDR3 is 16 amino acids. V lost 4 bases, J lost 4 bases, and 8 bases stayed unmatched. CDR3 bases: TGCGCCAGCAGCCTGCGGTCGGGACAGGGCACCGGGGAGCTGTTTTTT. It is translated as CASSLRSGQGTGELFF. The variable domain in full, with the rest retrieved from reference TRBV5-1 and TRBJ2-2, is KAGVTQTPRYLIKTRGQQVTLSCSPISGHRSVSWYQQTPGQGLQFLFEYFSETQRNKGNFPGRFSGRQFSNSRSEMNVSTLELGDSALYLCASSLRSGQGTGELFFGEGSRLTVL.

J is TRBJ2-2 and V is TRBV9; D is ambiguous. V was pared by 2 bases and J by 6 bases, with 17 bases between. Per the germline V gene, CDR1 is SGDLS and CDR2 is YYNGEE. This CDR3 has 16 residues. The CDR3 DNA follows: TGTGCCAGCAGCGTGGGTTCAGGTTCTTTCCCCGGGGAGCTGTTTTTT. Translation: CASSVGSGSFPGELFF.

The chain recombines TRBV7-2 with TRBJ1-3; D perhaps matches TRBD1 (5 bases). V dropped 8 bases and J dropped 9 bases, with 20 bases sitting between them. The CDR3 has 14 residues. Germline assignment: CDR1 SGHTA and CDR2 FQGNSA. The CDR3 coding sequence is TGTGCCAGCGGCCCGGGACTCCTTCCGAGCACCATATATTTT. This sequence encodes CASGPGLLPSTIYF.

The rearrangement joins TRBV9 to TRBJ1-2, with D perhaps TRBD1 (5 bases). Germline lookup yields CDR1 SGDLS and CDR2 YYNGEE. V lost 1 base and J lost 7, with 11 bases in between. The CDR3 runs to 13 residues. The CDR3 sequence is CASSVTSGSGYTF. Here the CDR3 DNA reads TGTGCCAGCAGCGTAACATCAGGGTCTGGCTACACCTTC.

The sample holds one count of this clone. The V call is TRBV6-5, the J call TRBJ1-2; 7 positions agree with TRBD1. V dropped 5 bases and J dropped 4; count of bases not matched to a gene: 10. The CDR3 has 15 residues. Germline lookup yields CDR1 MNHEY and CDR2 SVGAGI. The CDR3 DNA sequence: TGTGCCAGCAGTATAAGAGGGGACAGCCGCTATGGCTACACCTTC. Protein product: CASSIRGDSRYGYTF.

CDR3 DNA sequence: TGTGCCAGCAGCTTTGGAGCCCCTCAAAGGGAGGTCCAGCCCCAGCATTTT. It codes for CASSFGAPQREVQPQHF. The rearrangement links TRBV7-9 to TRBJ1-5; D is ambiguous. Germline CDR1 reads SEHNR; CDR2 reads FQNEAQ (reference sequence). The CDR3 runs 17 residues. V lost 3 bases, J lost 7 bases, and 22 bases lay in between. Based on the CDR3 plus reference TRBV7-9 and TRBJ1-5, the full variable domain is DTGVSQNPRHKITKRGQNVTFRCDPISEHNRLYWYRQTLGQGPEFLTYFQNEAQLEKSRLLSDRFSAERPKGSFSTLEIQRTEQGDSAMYLCASSFGAPQREVQPQHFGDGTRLSIL.

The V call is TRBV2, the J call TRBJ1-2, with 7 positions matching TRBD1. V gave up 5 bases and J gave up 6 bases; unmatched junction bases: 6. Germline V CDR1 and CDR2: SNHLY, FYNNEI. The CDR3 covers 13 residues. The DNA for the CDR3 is TGTGCCAGCAGTACCGACAGGGTCGATGGCTACACCTTC. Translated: CASSTDRVDGYTF.

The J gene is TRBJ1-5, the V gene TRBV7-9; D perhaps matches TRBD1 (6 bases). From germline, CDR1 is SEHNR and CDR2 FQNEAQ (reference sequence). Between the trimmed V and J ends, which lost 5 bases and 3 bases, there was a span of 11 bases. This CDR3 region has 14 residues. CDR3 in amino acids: CASSDGQFNQPQHF. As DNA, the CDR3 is TGTGCCAGCAGCGACGGACAGTTCAATCAGCCCCAGCATTTT.

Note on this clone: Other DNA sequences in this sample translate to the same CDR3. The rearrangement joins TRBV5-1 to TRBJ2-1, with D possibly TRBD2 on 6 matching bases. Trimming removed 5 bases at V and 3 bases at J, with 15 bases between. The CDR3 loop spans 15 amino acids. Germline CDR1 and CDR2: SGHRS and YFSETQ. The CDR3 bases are TGCGCCAGCAGAAACGAAGCTAGCGTCTACAATGAGCAGTTCTTC. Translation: CASRNEASVYNEQFF. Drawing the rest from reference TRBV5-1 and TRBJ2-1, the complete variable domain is KAGVTQTPRYLIKTRGQQVTLSCSPISGHRSVSWYQQTPGQGLQFLFEYFSETQRNKGNFPGRFSGRQFSNSRSEMNVSTLELGDSALYLCASRNEASVYNEQFFGPGTRLTVL.

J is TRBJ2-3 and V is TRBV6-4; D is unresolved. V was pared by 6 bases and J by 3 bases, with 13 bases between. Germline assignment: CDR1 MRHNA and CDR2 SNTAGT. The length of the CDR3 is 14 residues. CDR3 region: CASSSDSETDTQYF. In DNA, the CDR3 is TGTGCCAGCAGCTCCGACTCGGAAACAGATACGCAGTATTTT.